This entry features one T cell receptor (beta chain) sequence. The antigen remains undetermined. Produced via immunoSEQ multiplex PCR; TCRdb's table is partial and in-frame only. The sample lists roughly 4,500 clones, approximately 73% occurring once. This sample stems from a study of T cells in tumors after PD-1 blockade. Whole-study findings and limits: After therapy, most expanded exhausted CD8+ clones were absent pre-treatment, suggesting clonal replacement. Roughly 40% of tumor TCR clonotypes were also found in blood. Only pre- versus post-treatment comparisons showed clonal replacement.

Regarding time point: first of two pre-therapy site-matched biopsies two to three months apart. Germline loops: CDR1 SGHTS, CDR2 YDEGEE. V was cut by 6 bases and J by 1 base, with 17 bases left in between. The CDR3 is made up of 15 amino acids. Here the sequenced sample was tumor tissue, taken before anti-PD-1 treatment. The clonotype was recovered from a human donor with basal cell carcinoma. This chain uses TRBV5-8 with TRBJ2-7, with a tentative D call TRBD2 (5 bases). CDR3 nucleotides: TGTGCCAGCACCTGGGTGGGAGAGGAATCCTACGAGCAGTACTTC. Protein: CASTWVGEESYEQYF.